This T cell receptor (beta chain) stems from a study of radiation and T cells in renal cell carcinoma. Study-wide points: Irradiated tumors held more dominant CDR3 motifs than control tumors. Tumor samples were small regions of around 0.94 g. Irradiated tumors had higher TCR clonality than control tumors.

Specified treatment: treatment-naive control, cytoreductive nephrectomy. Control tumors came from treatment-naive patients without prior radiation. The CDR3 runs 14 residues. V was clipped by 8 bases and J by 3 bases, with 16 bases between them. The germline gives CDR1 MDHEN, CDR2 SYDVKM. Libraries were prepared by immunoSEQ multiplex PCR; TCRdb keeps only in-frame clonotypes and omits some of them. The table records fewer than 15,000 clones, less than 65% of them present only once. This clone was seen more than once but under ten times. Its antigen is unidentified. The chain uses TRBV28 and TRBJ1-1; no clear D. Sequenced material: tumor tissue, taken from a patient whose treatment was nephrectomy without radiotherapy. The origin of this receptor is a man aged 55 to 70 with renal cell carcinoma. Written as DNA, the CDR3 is TGTGCCAGCTGGCCCCTTTCCAGCCACACTGAAGCTTTCTTT. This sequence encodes CASWPLSSHTEAFF.